Reported below is one TCR beta chain. This clonotype was seen many times. The target of this receptor is not known. The input lacks base qualities; no much larger clone sits a single base away. Trimming accounts for 4 bases at V and 5 bases at J, while the number of junction bases matched to no gene is 2. The CDR3 has 14 amino acids, counting the end cysteine and phenylalanine. Kept here is only the CDR3 DNA, which spans 42 bases and is read in frame from base 1. Looking up the germline V gene yields CDR1 SGHVS and CDR2 FNYEAQ. The listed sequencing device is Illumina HiSeq 2000. Multiplex PCR amplification was used to generate the TCR beta chain libraries. High-throughput sequencing was used to analyze the amplified TCR beta chain products. TCRdb reprocessing: public reads trimmed at Q25 with fastp, clones called with MiXCR, in-frame beta chains kept. Each record represents a unique CDR3 protein, reported with the most common genes and DNA among its rows. The sample has about 180,000 distinct CDR3 sequences on record, approximately 30% of them singletons. The ten largest clones add up to about 4.1% of the sample.

This record belongs to a study of breast tumors, draining lymph nodes, adjacent tissues (dated by TCRdb to the mid-2010s). About the study as a whole: TCR beta repertoires were compared across tumor, adjacent nontumor tissue and axillary lymph nodes obtained from breast cancer patients. The study aimed to assess the relationships and possible T-cell exchange between tumor, surrounding tissue and draining lymph node repertoires in human breast cancer.

Overall study results and their limits: A scenario in which most tumor T cells derive from the lymph node and then expand within tumor tissue was judged to be consistent with the data. The study presented the conclusion that tumor T cells originate in lymph nodes as consistent with a hypothesis, not as something directly demonstrated. Tumor T-cell repertoires showed less diversity than lymph node repertoires and more diversity than nontumor tissue repertoires, and tumor T-cell repertoires showed preferential V and J gene usage. Tumor and nontumor tissue repertoires were significantly more similar in luminal-like than in basal-like breast cancer.

Lymph node samples were obtained from the axillary draining lymph nodes of breast cancer patients. This clonotype originated in a female donor with breast cancer. Some clones in this sample may be carry-over from other donors' samples. Material: axillary lymph node tissue. The rearranged segments are TRBV7-6 and TRBJ2-3; 11 bases in the middle match TRBD1. The nucleotide sequence is TGTGCCAGCAGCTCGGGACAGGGGGTAGATACGCAGTATTTT. This gives the protein CASSSGQGVDTQYF.